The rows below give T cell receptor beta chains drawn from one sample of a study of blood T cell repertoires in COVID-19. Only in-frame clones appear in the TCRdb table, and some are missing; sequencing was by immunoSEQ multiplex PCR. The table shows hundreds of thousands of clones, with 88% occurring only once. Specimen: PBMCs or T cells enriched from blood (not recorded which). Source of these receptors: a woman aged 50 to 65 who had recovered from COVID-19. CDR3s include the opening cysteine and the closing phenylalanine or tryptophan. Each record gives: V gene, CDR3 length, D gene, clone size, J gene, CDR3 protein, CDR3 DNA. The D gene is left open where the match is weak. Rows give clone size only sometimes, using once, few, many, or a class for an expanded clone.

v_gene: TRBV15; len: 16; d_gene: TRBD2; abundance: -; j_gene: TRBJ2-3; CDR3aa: CATSRRTSGRVDTQYF; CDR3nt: TGTGCCACCAGCCGCCGGACTAGCGGGAGGGTCGATACGCAGTATTTT
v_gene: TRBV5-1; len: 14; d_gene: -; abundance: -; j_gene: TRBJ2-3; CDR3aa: CASSVTATKDTQYF; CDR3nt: TGCGCCAGCAGCGTGACAGCAACTAAAGATACGCAGTATTTT
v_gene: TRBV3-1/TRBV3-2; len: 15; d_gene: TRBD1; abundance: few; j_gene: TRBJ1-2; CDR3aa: CASSQDWTGERGYTF; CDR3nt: TGTGCCAGCAGCCAAGATTGGACAGGGGAACGTGGCTACACCTTC
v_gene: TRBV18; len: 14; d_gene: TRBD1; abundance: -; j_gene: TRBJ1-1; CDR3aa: CASSFRDSSTEAFF; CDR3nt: TGTGCCAGCTCATTTAGGGACAGTTCAACTGAAGCTTTCTTT
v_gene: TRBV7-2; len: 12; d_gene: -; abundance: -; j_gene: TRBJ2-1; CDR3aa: CASSRSGDSLFF; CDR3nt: TGTGCCAGCAGCCGATCCGGAGACTCACTTTTCTTC
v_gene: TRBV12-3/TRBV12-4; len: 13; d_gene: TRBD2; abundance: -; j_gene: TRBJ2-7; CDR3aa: CASSLAGLGRQYF; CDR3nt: TGTGCCAGCAGTTTAGCGGGACTAGGACGGCAGTACTTC
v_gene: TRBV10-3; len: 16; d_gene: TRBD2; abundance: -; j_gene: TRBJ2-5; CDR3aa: CAIGLKTSGSRETQYF; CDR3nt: TGTGCCATCGGTCTTAAGACTAGCGGGAGTAGGGAGACCCAGTACTTC
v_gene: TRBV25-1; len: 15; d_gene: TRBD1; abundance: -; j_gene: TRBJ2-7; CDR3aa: CASSGPGTGTYEQYF; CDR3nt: TGTGCCAGCAGTGGACCCGGGACAGGGACCTACGAGCAGTACTTC
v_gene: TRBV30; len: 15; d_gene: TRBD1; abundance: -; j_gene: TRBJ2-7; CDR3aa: CAWSPGTGATDEQYF; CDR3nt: TGTGCCTGGAGTCCCGGGACAGGGGCGACAGACGAGCAGTACTTC
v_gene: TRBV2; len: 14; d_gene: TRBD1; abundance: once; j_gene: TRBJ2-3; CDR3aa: CATQRDSSTDTQYF; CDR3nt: TGTGCCACACAGAGGGACAGCAGCACAGATACGCAGTATTTT
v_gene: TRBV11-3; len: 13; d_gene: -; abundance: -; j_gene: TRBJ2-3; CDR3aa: CASSPPTGDTQYF; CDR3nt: TGTGCCAGCAGCCCCCCGACCGGGGATACGCAGTATTTT
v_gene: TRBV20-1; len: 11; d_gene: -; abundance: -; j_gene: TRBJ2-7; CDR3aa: CSARDSYEQYF; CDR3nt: TGCAGTGCTAGAGATTCATACGAGCAGTACTTC
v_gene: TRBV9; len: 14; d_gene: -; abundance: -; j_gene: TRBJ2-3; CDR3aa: CASGTGGGTDTQYF; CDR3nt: TGTGCCAGCGGGACTGGAGGAGGCACAGATACGCAGTATTTT
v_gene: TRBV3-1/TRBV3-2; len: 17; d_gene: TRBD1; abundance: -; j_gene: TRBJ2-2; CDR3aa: CASSHRLDRGLGGELFF; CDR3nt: TGTGCCAGCAGCCATCGATTAGACAGGGGGCTCGGCGGGGAGCTGTTTTTT
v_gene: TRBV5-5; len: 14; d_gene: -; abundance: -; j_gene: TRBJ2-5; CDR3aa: CASSFDGRFKTQYF; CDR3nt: TGTGCCAGCAGCTTTGACGGGAGATTCAAGACCCAGTACTTC
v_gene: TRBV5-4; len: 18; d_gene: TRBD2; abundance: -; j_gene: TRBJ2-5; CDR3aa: CASSLYSGTSGIKETQYF; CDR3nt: TGTGCCAGCAGCTTGTATTCCGGGACTAGCGGTATAAAAGAGACCCAGTACTTC
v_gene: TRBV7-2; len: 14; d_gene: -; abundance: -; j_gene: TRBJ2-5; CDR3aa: CASSLGGAQETQYF; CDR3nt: TGTGCCAGCAGCTTAGGGGGCGCCCAAGAGACCCAGTACTTC
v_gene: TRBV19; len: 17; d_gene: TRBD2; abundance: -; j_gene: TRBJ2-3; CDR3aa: CASSTRTTSGSTDTQYF; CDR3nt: TGTGCCAGTAGTACCCGAACAACTAGCGGAAGCACAGATACGCAGTATTTT
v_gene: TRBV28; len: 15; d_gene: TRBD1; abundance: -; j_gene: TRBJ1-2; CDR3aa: CASSFPGGADYGYTF; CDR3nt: TGTGCCAGCAGTTTCCCAGGGGGCGCTGACTATGGCTACACCTTC
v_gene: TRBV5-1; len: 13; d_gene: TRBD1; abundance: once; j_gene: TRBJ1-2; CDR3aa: CASSIGQGDGYTF; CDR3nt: TGCGCCAGCAGCATCGGACAGGGTGATGGCTACACCTTC
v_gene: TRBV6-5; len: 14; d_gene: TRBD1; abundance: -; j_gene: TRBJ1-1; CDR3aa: CASSSRTGHTEAFF; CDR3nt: TGTGCCAGCAGTTCGAGGACAGGTCACACTGAAGCTTTCTTT
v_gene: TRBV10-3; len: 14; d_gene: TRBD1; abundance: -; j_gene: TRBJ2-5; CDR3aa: CAISVRDRQETQYF; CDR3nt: TGTGCCATCAGTGTTCGGGACAGGCAAGAGACCCAGTACTTC
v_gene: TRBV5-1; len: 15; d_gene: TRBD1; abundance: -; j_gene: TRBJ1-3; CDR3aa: CASSPWDRAGNTIYF; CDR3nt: TGCGCCAGCAGCCCATGGGACAGGGCTGGAAACACCATATATTTT
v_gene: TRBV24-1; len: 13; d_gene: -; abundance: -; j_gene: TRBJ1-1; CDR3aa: CATSDPSSPVAFF; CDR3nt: TGTGCCACCAGTGATCCTTCTTCCCCTGTGGCTTTCTTT
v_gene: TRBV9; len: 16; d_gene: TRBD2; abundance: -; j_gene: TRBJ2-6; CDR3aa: CASSVGGGSGANVLTF; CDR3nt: TGTGCCAGCAGCGTAGGCGGGGGCTCTGGGGCCAACGTCCTGACTTTC
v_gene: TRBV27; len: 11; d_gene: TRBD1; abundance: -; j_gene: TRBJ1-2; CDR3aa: CASRDRAGYTF; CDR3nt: TGTGCCAGCAGAGACAGGGCGGGCTACACCTTC
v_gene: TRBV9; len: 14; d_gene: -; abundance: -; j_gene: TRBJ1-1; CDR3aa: CASSMGLSNTEAFF; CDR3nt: TGTGCCAGCAGCATGGGACTCTCGAACACTGAAGCTTTCTTT
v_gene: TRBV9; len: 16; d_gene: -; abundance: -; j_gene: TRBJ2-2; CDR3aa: CASSVVSSANTGELFF; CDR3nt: TGTGCCAGCAGCGTAGTTTCGAGCGCGAACACCGGGGAGCTGTTTTTT
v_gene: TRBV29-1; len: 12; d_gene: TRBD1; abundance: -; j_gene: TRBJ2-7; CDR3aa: CSVGGQGYEQYF; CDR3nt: TGCAGCGTTGGGGGACAGGGCTACGAGCAGTACTTC
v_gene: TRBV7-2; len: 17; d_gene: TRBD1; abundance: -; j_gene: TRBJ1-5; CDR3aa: CASSKSQGTHSNQPQHF; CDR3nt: TGTGCCAGCAGCAAATCACAGGGGACCCATAGCAATCAGCCCCAGCATTTT
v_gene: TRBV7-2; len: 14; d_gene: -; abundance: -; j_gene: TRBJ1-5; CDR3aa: CASSLAGQSQPQHF; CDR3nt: TGTGCCAGCAGCTTAGCGGGCCAAAGTCAGCCCCAGCATTTT
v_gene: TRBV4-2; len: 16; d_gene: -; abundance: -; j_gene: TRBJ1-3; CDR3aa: CASSQDPDTSGNTIYF; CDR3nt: TGTGCCAGCAGCCAAGATCCGGACACCTCTGGAAACACCATATATTTT
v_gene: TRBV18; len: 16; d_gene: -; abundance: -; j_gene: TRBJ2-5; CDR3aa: CASSPRLTGDQETQYF; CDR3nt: TGTGCCAGCTCACCACGGCTGACGGGTGACCAAGAGACCCAGTACTTC
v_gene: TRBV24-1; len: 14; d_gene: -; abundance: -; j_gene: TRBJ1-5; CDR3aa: CATSEAGTNQPQHF; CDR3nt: TGTGCCACCAGTGAGGCGGGGACTAATCAGCCCCAGCATTTT
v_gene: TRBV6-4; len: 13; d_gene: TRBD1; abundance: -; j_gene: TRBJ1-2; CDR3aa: CASSKTGTDGYTF; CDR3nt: TGTGCCAGCAGCAAGACAGGGACTGATGGCTACACCTTC
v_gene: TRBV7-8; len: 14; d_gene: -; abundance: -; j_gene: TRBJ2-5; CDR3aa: CASSSDSPVRAQYF; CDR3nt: TGTGCCAGCAGCTCGGACAGCCCGGTGAGGGCCCAGTACTTC
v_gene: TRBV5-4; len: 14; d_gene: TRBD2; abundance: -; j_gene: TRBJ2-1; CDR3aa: CASSLRGGNNEQFF; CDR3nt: TGTGCCAGCAGCTTGAGGGGAGGGAACAATGAGCAGTTCTTC
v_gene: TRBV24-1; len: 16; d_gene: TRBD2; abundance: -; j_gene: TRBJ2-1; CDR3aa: CATSDDTSGRAYEQFF; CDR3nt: TGTGCCACCAGTGACGACACTAGCGGGAGGGCCTATGAGCAGTTCTTC
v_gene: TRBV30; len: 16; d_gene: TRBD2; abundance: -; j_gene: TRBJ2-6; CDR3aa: CAWNRGSGRGANVLTF; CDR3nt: TGTGCCTGGAATCGGGGTAGCGGGAGAGGGGCCAACGTCCTGACTTTC
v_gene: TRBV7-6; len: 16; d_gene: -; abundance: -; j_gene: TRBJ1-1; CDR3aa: CASSPLQAAMNTEAFF; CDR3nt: TGTGCCAGCAGCCCCCTCCAGGCAGCAATGAACACTGAAGCTTTCTTT
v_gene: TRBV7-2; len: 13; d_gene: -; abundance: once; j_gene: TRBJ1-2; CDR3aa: CASSYYREGGYTF; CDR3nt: TGTGCCAGCAGCTATTACAGGGAAGGGGGCTACACCTTC
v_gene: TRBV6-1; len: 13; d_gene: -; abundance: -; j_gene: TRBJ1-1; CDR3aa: CASSETRGTEAFF; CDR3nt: TGTGCCAGCAGTGAAACTAGAGGAACTGAAGCTTTCTTT
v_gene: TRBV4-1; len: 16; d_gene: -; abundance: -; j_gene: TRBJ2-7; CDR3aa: CASSQEPQEGSYEQYF; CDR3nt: TGCGCCAGCAGCCAAGAGCCCCAAGAGGGCTCCTACGAGCAGTACTTC
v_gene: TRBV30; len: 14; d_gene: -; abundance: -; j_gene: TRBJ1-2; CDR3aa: CAWSVLSEYGGYTF; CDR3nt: TGTGCCTGGAGTGTACTATCAGAATATGGAGGCTACACCTTC
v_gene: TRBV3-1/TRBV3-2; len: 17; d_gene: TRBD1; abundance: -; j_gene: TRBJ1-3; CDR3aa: CASSHTTGTYSGNTIYF; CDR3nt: TGTGCCAGCAGCCACACGACAGGGACCTACTCTGGAAACACCATATATTTT
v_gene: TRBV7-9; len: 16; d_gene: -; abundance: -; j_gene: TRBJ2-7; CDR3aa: CASSLGQGGYYYEQYF; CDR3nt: TGTGCCAGCAGCTTAGGGCAGGGAGGCTACTACTACGAGCAGTACTTC
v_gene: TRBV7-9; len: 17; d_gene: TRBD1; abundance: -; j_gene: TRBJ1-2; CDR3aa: CASSLLGQAGSNYGYTF; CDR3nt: TGTGCCAGCAGCTTATTGGGACAGGCGGGCTCTAACTATGGCTACACCTTC
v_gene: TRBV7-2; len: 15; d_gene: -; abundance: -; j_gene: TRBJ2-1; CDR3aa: CASSPLGGSYNEQFF; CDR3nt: TGTGCCAGCAGCCCGCTAGGGGGCTCCTACAATGAGCAGTTCTTC
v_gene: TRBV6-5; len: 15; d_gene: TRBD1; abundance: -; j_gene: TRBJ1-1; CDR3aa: CASSTRGTANTEAFF; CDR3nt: TGTGCCAGCAGTACACGGGGGACAGCGAACACTGAAGCTTTCTTT
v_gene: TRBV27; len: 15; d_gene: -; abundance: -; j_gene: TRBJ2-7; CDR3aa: CASSLKDTVSYEQYF; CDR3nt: TGTGCCAGCAGCCTGAAGGACACCGTATCCTACGAGCAGTACTTC